This T cell receptor beta chain was captured in a study of cytomegalovirus exposure and HLA in healthy donors. Study-level points and caveats: There were around 160 TCR beta chains listed as cytomegalovirus-associated. Highly shared sequence variants in one cluster were likely a sequencing artifact.

The PCR used 60 Vbeta and 13 Jbeta primers. Clones were sequenced by immunoSEQ multiplex PCR, and TCRdb holds only the in-frame ones, with some missing. This table holds some 38,000 clones, 60% to 75% found once. The CDR3 is 15 residues long. V gave up 4 bases and J gave up 6 bases; unmatched junction bases: 4. Germline-derived CDR1 and CDR2 are WSHSY and SAAADI. About this clone itself: Its antigen is currently unknown.

This TCR was recovered from a middle-aged man in good health and CMV-seronegative. The specimen sequenced was PBMCs. The rearrangement uses TRBV10-2 and TRBJ1-5; 12 bases map to TRBD1. CDR3 region: CASSGGTGGLQPQHF. The CDR3 DNA is TGCGCCAGCAGTGGGGGGACAGGGGGCCTTCAGCCCCAGCATTTT.